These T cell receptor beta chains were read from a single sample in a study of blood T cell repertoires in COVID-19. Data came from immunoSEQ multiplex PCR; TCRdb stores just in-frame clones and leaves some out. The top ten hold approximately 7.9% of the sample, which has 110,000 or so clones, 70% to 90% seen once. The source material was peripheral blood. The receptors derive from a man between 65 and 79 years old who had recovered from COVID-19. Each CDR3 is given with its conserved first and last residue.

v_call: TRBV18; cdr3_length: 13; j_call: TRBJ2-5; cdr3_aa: CASSPDGGETQYF
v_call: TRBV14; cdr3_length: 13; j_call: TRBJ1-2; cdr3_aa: CASRDSRNYGYTF
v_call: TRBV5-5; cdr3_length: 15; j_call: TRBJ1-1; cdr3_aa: CASSLDWDRPWVAFF
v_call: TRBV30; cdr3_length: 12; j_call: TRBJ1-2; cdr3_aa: CAWQDSRDGYTF
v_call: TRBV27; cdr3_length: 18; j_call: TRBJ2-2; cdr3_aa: CASSLGQGRRRNTGELFF
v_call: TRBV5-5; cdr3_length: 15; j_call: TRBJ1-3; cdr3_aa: CASSLAPGPGNTIYF
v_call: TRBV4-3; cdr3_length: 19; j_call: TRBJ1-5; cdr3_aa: CASSQDLIRGTGDGQPQHF
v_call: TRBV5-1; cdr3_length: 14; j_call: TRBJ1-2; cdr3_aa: CASSSGQTNYGYTF
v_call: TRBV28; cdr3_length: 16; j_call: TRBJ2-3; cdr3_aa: CASSLSGTSGRLTQYF
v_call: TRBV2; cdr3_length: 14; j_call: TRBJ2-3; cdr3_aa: CASSEDRGLSTQYF
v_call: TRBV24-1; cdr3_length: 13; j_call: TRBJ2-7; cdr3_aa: CATSERQLYEQYF
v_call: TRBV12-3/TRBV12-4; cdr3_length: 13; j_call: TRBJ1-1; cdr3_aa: CASTMRMNTEAFF
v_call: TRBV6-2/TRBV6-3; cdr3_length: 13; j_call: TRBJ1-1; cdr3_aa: CASSTPQLTEAFF
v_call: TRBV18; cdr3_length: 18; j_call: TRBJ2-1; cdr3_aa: CASSTTARQGGSYNEQFF
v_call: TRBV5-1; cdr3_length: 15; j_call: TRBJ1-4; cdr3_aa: CASSLQSGPRDRLFF
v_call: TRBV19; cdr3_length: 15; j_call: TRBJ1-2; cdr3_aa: CASSPTGGGHDGYTF
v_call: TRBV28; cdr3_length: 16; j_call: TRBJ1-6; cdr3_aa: CASSILKQGNNSPLHF
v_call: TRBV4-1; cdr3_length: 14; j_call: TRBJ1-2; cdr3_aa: CASSRSQTNYGYTF
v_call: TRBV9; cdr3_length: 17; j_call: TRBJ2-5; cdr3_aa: CASSVATLAGGQETQYF
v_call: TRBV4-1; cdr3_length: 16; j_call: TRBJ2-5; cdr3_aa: CASSQEQSPRWETQYF
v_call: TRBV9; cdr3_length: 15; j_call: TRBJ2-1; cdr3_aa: CASSPGLAEGNEQFF
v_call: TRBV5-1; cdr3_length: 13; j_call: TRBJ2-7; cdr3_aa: CASSGTSGMRQYF
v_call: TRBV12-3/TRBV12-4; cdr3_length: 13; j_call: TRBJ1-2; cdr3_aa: CASSRGQDYGYTF
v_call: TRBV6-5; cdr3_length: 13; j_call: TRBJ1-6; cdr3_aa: CASSKDRDSPLHF
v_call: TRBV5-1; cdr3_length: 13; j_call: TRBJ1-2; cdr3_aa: CASSLDGANGYTF
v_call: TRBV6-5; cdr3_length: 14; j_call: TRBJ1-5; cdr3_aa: CASSYTGINQPQHF
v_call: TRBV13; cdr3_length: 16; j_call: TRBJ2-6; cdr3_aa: CASSSVTDSGANVLTF
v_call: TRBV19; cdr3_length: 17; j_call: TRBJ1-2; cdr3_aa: CASKKDRAYNANYGYTF
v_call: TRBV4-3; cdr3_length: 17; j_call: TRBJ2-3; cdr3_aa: CASSQGDYPGGVDTQYF
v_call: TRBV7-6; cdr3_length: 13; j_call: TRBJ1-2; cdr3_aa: CASSLGTGLGYTF
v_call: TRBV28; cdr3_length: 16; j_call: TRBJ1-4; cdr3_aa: CASSLSTLGHNEKLFF
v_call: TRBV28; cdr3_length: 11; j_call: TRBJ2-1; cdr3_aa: CASSLRGQQFF
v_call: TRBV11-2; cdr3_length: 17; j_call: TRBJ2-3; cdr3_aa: CASSPLRGRGGSDTQYF
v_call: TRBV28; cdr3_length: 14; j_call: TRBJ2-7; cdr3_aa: CASSLRSTDSEQYF
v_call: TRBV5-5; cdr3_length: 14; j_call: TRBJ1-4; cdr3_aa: CASSLTSANEKLFF
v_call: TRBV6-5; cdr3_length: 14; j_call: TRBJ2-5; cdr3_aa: CASSPPFRQETQYF
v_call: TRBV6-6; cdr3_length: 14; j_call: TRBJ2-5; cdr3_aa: CASRDSRTSETQYF
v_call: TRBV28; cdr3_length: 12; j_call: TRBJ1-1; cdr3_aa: CAINPVNTEAFF
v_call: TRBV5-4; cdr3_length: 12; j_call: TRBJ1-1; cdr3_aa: CASSSQGIEAFF